These T cell receptor beta chains were read from a single sample in a study of cytomegalovirus exposure and HLA in healthy donors. TCRdb's table, derived via immunoSEQ multiplex PCR, lists solely in-frame clones and lacks some. The table shows more than 200,000 clones, with approximately 83% occurring only once. Sequenced sample: PBMCs. The receptors shown here come from a girl aged 10 to 17 in good health and CMV-seronegative. The CDR3 runs from the conserved cysteine through the conserved F or W. The D gene is left open where the match is weak. Some rows mark clone size as missing; the rest say once, few, many or name a class of expanded clone.

cdr3_length: 16
d_call: TRBD1
j_call: TRBJ2-7
v_call: TRBV4-1
clone_size: .
cdr3_nt: TGCGCCAGCAGCCAAGAGACAGGGATCAACTCCTACGAGCAGTACTTC
cdr3_aa: CASSQETGINSYEQYF

cdr3_length: 15
d_call: .
j_call: TRBJ2-7
v_call: TRBV7-2
clone_size: .
cdr3_nt: TGTGCCAGCAGCTTAGCGCGGATTAGATCCGGGGAGCAGTACTTC
cdr3_aa: CASSLARIRSGEQYF

cdr3_length: 15
d_call: .
j_call: TRBJ2-1
v_call: TRBV5-8
clone_size: .
cdr3_nt: TGTGCCAGCAGCTTGTCCCAGGGGGGCTACAATGAGCAGTTCTTC
cdr3_aa: CASSLSQGGYNEQFF

cdr3_length: 19
d_call: TRBD1
j_call: TRBJ1-1
v_call: TRBV15
clone_size: .
cdr3_nt: TGTGCCACCAGCCGCGGGACAGTAAGGGGAGAACTGGTCGGCACTGAAGCTTTCTTT
cdr3_aa: CATSRGTVRGELVGTEAFF

cdr3_length: 17
d_call: TRBD2
j_call: TRBJ2-1
v_call: TRBV9
clone_size: .
cdr3_nt: TGTGCCAGCAGCGCCCTAGGGGAACTAGCGGGACACAATGAGCAGTTCTTC
cdr3_aa: CASSALGELAGHNEQFF

cdr3_length: 14
d_call: .
j_call: TRBJ1-5
v_call: TRBV4-3
clone_size: few
cdr3_nt: TGCGCCAGCAGCCAAGATTCGGTCCATCAGCCCCAGCATTTT
cdr3_aa: CASSQDSVHQPQHF

cdr3_length: 15
d_call: .
j_call: TRBJ2-5
v_call: TRBV9
clone_size: .
cdr3_nt: TGTGCCAGCAGCGTAGGCCTAGCTGGTGGAGAGACCCAGTACTTC
cdr3_aa: CASSVGLAGGETQYF

cdr3_length: 14
d_call: .
j_call: TRBJ2-2
v_call: TRBV7-8
clone_size: few
cdr3_nt: TGTGCCAGCAGCTTAGCAGGGAGCACCGGGGAGCTGTTTTTT
cdr3_aa: CASSLAGSTGELFF

cdr3_length: 14
d_call: TRBD1
j_call: TRBJ1-2
v_call: TRBV29-1
clone_size: .
cdr3_nt: TGCAGCGCCCGACAGGGCACTCGACACTATGGCTACACCTTC
cdr3_aa: CSARQGTRHYGYTF

cdr3_length: 15
d_call: TRBD1
j_call: TRBJ2-1
v_call: TRBV28
clone_size: .
cdr3_nt: TGTGCCAGCAGTCTGGGACAGCCCCCAACCCCGGAGCAGTTCTTC
cdr3_aa: CASSLGQPPTPEQFF

cdr3_length: 15
d_call: .
j_call: TRBJ2-2
v_call: TRBV7-2
clone_size: .
cdr3_nt: TGTGCCAGCAGCCCCCTCGGGGCGAACACCGGGGAGCTGTTTTTT
cdr3_aa: CASSPLGANTGELFF

cdr3_length: 14
d_call: .
j_call: TRBJ1-1
v_call: TRBV5-1
clone_size: few
cdr3_nt: TGCGCCAGTAGCCGGTACAGGGAAGGCACTGAAGCTTTCTTT
cdr3_aa: CASSRYREGTEAFF

cdr3_length: 14
d_call: .
j_call: TRBJ2-7
v_call: TRBV15
clone_size: .
cdr3_nt: TGTGCCACCAGCCAGCAGGGGACCCAGTACGAGCAGTACTTC
cdr3_aa: CATSQQGTQYEQYF

cdr3_length: 13
d_call: .
j_call: TRBJ2-7
v_call: TRBV28
clone_size: .
cdr3_nt: TGTGCCAGCAGTTTTCTGGGGCACTACGAGCAGTACTTC
cdr3_aa: CASSFLGHYEQYF

cdr3_length: 13
d_call: .
j_call: TRBJ1-3
v_call: TRBV5-3
clone_size: few
cdr3_nt: TGTGCCAGAAGCCCTCGACAGGGAAACACCATATATTTT
cdr3_aa: CARSPRQGNTIYF

cdr3_length: 12
d_call: .
j_call: TRBJ1-2
v_call: TRBV4-1
clone_size: few
cdr3_nt: TGCGCCAGCAGCCAAGATTATCTACGGTACACCTTC
cdr3_aa: CASSQDYLRYTF

cdr3_length: 14
d_call: TRBD1
j_call: TRBJ2-7
v_call: TRBV18
clone_size: .
cdr3_nt: TGTGCCAGCTCACCACCTGAGACAGGGGTCGAGCAGTACTTC
cdr3_aa: CASSPPETGVEQYF

cdr3_length: 16
d_call: .
j_call: TRBJ1-1
v_call: TRBV13
clone_size: .
cdr3_nt: TGTGCCAGCAGCTCCCTTGGGGGCTCCCTCAACGCTGAAGCTTTCTTT
cdr3_aa: CASSSLGGSLNAEAFF

cdr3_length: 14
d_call: TRBD2
j_call: TRBJ2-7
v_call: TRBV30
clone_size: .
cdr3_nt: TGTGCCTGGAGTTTAGCGGGGGGGTCCTACGAGCAGTACTTC
cdr3_aa: CAWSLAGGSYEQYF

cdr3_length: 12
d_call: .
j_call: TRBJ2-5
v_call: TRBV7-2
clone_size: .
cdr3_nt: TGTGCCAGCAGCTTATACCAGGAGACCCAGTACTTC
cdr3_aa: CASSLYQETQYF

cdr3_length: 14
d_call: .
j_call: TRBJ1-1
v_call: TRBV27
clone_size: .
cdr3_nt: TGTGCCAGCAGTCCTTTACAGGTTACCACTGAAGCTTTCTTT
cdr3_aa: CASSPLQVTTEAFF

cdr3_length: 15
d_call: .
j_call: TRBJ2-3
v_call: TRBV5-1
clone_size: .
cdr3_nt: TGCGCCAGCACCTCGGCCGGGACTAGCACAGATACGCAGTATTTT
cdr3_aa: CASTSAGTSTDTQYF

cdr3_length: 12
d_call: .
j_call: TRBJ2-7
v_call: TRBV27
clone_size: .
cdr3_nt: TGTGCCAGCAGGGACAGACGATACGAGCAGTACTTC
cdr3_aa: CASRDRRYEQYF

cdr3_length: 15
d_call: .
j_call: TRBJ1-1
v_call: TRBV30
clone_size: .
cdr3_nt: TGTGCCACTACATTGTGGGGGGGGCTTAACACTGAAGCTTTCTTT
cdr3_aa: CATTLWGGLNTEAFF

cdr3_length: 14
d_call: .
j_call: TRBJ2-1
v_call: TRBV5-4
clone_size: .
cdr3_nt: TGTGCCAGCCTTGGCAGGCCCGGGGGCAATGAGCAGTTCTTC
cdr3_aa: CASLGRPGGNEQFF

cdr3_length: 15
d_call: .
j_call: TRBJ1-4
v_call: TRBV19
clone_size: .
cdr3_nt: TGTGCCAGTAGTATCAACAGGGTCGGTAATGAAAAACTGTTTTTT
cdr3_aa: CASSINRVGNEKLFF

cdr3_length: 16
d_call: TRBD2
j_call: TRBJ2-1
v_call: TRBV28
clone_size: .
cdr3_nt: TGTGCCAGCAGCAATTCATTAGCGGGAGGGCAAGGTGAGCAGTTCTTC
cdr3_aa: CASSNSLAGGQGEQFF

cdr3_length: 15
d_call: .
j_call: TRBJ1-2
v_call: TRBV6-5
clone_size: .
cdr3_nt: TGTGCCAGCAAAAGGGTGGAGGTGCCTAACTATGGCTACACCTTC
cdr3_aa: CASKRVEVPNYGYTF

cdr3_length: 16
d_call: .
j_call: TRBJ2-2
v_call: TRBV5-1
clone_size: few
cdr3_nt: TGCGCCAGCAGCTTGGAAGGGGCCCAGTGGTTCAGGGAGCTGTTTTTT
cdr3_aa: CASSLEGAQWFRELFF

cdr3_length: 15
d_call: TRBD2
j_call: TRBJ2-7
v_call: TRBV7-3
clone_size: .
cdr3_nt: TGTGCCAGCAGCCCCGGAAGCGGGAGCTCTTACGAGCAGTACTTC
cdr3_aa: CASSPGSGSSYEQYF

cdr3_length: 13
d_call: .
j_call: TRBJ2-5
v_call: TRBV7-3
clone_size: .
cdr3_nt: TGTGCCAGCAGCTTTAGGGGGGGAGAGACCCAGTACTTC
cdr3_aa: CASSFRGGETQYF

cdr3_length: 12
d_call: .
j_call: TRBJ1-2
v_call: TRBV19
clone_size: few
cdr3_nt: TGTGCCAGTCGAGTATATTCAACTGGCTACACCTTC
cdr3_aa: CASRVYSTGYTF

cdr3_length: 15
d_call: .
j_call: TRBJ2-7
v_call: TRBV6-1
clone_size: once
cdr3_nt: TGTGCCAGCAGCCTGGTCTCACGGGAAGCCTACGAGCAGTACTTC
cdr3_aa: CASSLVSREAYEQYF

cdr3_length: 16
d_call: .
j_call: TRBJ2-5
v_call: TRBV6-1
clone_size: .
cdr3_nt: TGTGCCAGCAGTGAAGATAGACTCTATGCGGCAGAGACCCAGTACTTC
cdr3_aa: CASSEDRLYAAETQYF

cdr3_length: 15
d_call: .
j_call: TRBJ1-4
v_call: TRBV28
clone_size: .
cdr3_nt: TGTGCCAGCAGTTTATGGAGGGGGTCAGAAGAAAAACTGTTTTTT
cdr3_aa: CASSLWRGSEEKLFF

cdr3_length: 17
d_call: .
j_call: TRBJ2-2
v_call: TRBV5-6
clone_size: .
cdr3_nt: TGTGCCAGCAGCTTGCTTGATAGGTCGGCGAGAGGCGGGGAGCTGTTTTTT
cdr3_aa: CASSLLDRSARGGELFF

cdr3_length: 16
d_call: .
j_call: TRBJ1-2
v_call: TRBV9
clone_size: once
cdr3_nt: TGTGCCAGCAGCCCCCGGGAGGGGGGGCCTGTTTATGGCTACACCTTC
cdr3_aa: CASSPREGGPVYGYTF

cdr3_length: 14
d_call: TRBD1
j_call: TRBJ2-7
v_call: TRBV11-2
clone_size: .
cdr3_nt: TGTGCCAGCAGCTTACAGGGGGCGGGTTACGAGCAGTACTTC
cdr3_aa: CASSLQGAGYEQYF

cdr3_length: 16
d_call: TRBD1
j_call: TRBJ2-1
v_call: TRBV5-6
clone_size: .
cdr3_nt: TGTGCCAGCAGCCACCAACCGGGACAGGGGGCTTATGAGCAGTTCTTC
cdr3_aa: CASSHQPGQGAYEQFF

cdr3_length: 14
d_call: TRBD1
j_call: TRBJ2-7
v_call: TRBV9
clone_size: .
cdr3_nt: TGTGCCAGCAGCTTCGGACAGGGACCCTACGAGCAGTACTTC
cdr3_aa: CASSFGQGPYEQYF

cdr3_length: 14
d_call: TRBD1
j_call: TRBJ1-2
v_call: TRBV30
clone_size: .
cdr3_nt: TGTGCCTGGAGTGCCTCGACAGGGTCGGATGGCTACACCTTC
cdr3_aa: CAWSASTGSDGYTF

cdr3_length: 19
d_call: .
j_call: TRBJ2-1
v_call: TRBV21-1
clone_size: .
cdr3_nt: TGTGCCAGCAGCAAAAGGAGGGGGGATGGGACTATGGGCGGTCTATCGCAGTTCTTC
cdr3_aa: CASSKRRGDGTMGGLSQFF

cdr3_length: 15
d_call: TRBD2
j_call: TRBJ2-1
v_call: TRBV19
clone_size: .
cdr3_nt: TGTGCCAGTAGCCCTTCAACTAGCGGGAGTACTGAGCAGTTCTTC
cdr3_aa: CASSPSTSGSTEQFF

cdr3_length: 14
d_call: .
j_call: TRBJ2-3
v_call: TRBV5-6
clone_size: .
cdr3_nt: TGTGCCAGCAGTTTCGGACTTGGCACAGATACGCAGTATTTT
cdr3_aa: CASSFGLGTDTQYF

cdr3_length: 15
d_call: TRBD1
j_call: TRBJ2-7
v_call: TRBV2
clone_size: .
cdr3_nt: TGTGCCAGCAGTTTGAGACAGGGTAGCATCTACGAGCAGTACTTC
cdr3_aa: CASSLRQGSIYEQYF

cdr3_length: 20
d_call: TRBD2
j_call: TRBJ2-7
v_call: TRBV27
clone_size: .
cdr3_nt: TGTGCCAGCAAAGGCCCCCCTAGCACTAGCGGAGGTCGCTTCCCTAACGAGCAGTACTTC
cdr3_aa: CASKGPPSTSGGRFPNEQYF

cdr3_length: 18
d_call: TRBD2
j_call: TRBJ2-1
v_call: TRBV7-2
clone_size: .
cdr3_nt: TGTGCCAGCAGCTTGGCGAGCGGGGGGGGTAGCTCCTACAATGAGCAGTTCTTC
cdr3_aa: CASSLASGGGSSYNEQFF

cdr3_length: 16
d_call: .
j_call: TRBJ2-4
v_call: TRBV5-6
clone_size: .
cdr3_nt: TGTGCCAGCAGCCAACGGGGGATTATGGCCAAAAACATTCAGTACTTC
cdr3_aa: CASSQRGIMAKNIQYF

cdr3_length: 15
d_call: TRBD1
j_call: TRBJ2-7
v_call: TRBV7-9
clone_size: few
cdr3_nt: TGTGCCAGCAGCTTAGGGGACAGCGCCACCTACGAGCAGTACTTC
cdr3_aa: CASSLGDSATYEQYF

cdr3_length: 13
d_call: TRBD1
j_call: TRBJ1-2
v_call: TRBV18
clone_size: .
cdr3_nt: TGTGCCAGCTCACCACCAGGGGGCAATGGCTACACCTTC
cdr3_aa: CASSPPGGNGYTF

cdr3_length: 12
d_call: TRBD1
j_call: TRBJ2-7
v_call: TRBV5-1
clone_size: once
cdr3_nt: TGCGCCAGCGGGACAGGTGGCAACGAGCAGTACTTC
cdr3_aa: CASGTGGNEQYF